The clone carrying this T cell receptor (beta chain) was recorded a few times. Antigen specificity is unknown. With 60 Vbeta and 13 Jbeta primers, the PCR was carried out. Generated by immunoSEQ multiplex PCR, the TCRdb table keeps only in-frame clones and is missing some. The sample holds around 110,000 clones, approximately 70% seen once. Germline V lookup: CDR1 LNHDA, CDR2 SQIVND (reference sequence). The length of the CDR3 is 13 residues. Trimming took off 3 bases at V and 4 bases at J, with 9 bases between the two ends. The data derive from a study of cytomegalovirus exposure and HLA in healthy donors. Study-level findings and limits: Confirmation in vitro established that a few CMV-associated chains were specific for CMV antigens.

Sample: PBMCs. The chain employs TRBV19 and TRBJ1-1, with D tentatively TRBD1 (5 bases). The sequence was collected from a man aged 30 to 45 in good health and CMV-seropositive. CDR3 coding DNA: TGTGCCAGTAGTATCGGTCAGGGCACTGAAGCTTTCTTT. Residues: CASSIGQGTEAFF.